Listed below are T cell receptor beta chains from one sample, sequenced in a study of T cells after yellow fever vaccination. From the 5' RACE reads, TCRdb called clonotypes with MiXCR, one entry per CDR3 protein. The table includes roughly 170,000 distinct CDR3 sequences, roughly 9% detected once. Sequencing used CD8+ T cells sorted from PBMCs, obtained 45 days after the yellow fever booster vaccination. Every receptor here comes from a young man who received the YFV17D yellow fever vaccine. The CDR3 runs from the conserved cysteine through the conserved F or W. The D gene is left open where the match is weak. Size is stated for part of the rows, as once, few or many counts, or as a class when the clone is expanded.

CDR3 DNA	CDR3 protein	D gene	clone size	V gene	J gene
TGTGCCAGCAGCGTAGGACAGGGAATCACCTACGAGCAGTACTTC	CASSVGQGITYEQYF	TRBD1	NA	TRBV9	TRBJ2-7
TGTGCCAGCATAGCGGGGTCTTACAATGAGCAGTTCTTC	CASIAGSYNEQFF	TRBD2	few	TRBV7-2	TRBJ2-1
TGTGCCAGTAGTGCACAGGGGGCCCAGCCCCAGCATTTT	CASSAQGAQPQHF	TRBD1	NA	TRBV19	TRBJ1-5
TGTGCCAGCAGCCCTAACAGGGGGGGAGACATTCAGTACTTC	CASSPNRGGDIQYF	NA	many	TRBV7-2	TRBJ2-4
TGCGCCAGCAGCCAACCCGGAGAGCAGTTCTTC	CASSQPGEQFF	NA	few	TRBV4-1	TRBJ2-1
TGTGCCAGCCGCTACACGGGTGCTGGGGCCAACGTCCTGACTTTC	CASRYTGAGANVLTF	NA	NA	TRBV27	TRBJ2-6
TGTGCCAGCACGTTTACAGGTTCTAACTATGGCTACACCTTC	CASTFTGSNYGYTF	NA	few	TRBV28	TRBJ1-2
TGTGCCAGCAGCTCTCTAGGGGGCGACTATGGCTACACCTTC	CASSSLGGDYGYTF	TRBD1	few	TRBV6-2/TRBV6-3	TRBJ1-2
TGTGCCAGCAGCGTAGCTACTTTTGGGGGGCGCTACAATGAGCAGTTCTTC	CASSVATFGGRYNEQFF	NA	few	TRBV9	TRBJ2-1
TGTGCCAGTAGTAGAACTAGCGGGGACCACAATGAGCAGTTCTTC	CASSRTSGDHNEQFF	TRBD2	many	TRBV19	TRBJ2-1
TGTGCCAGCAGTCCTCCAAATTTACTTACCGGGGAGCTGTTTTTT	CASSPPNLLTGELFF	NA	few	TRBV6-2/TRBV6-3	TRBJ2-2
TGTGCCAGCAGCTTAGAGGCGGGGGCGATTAGCACAGATACGCAGTATTTT	CASSLEAGAISTDTQYF	NA	NA	TRBV11-2	TRBJ2-3
TGCGCCAGCAGCACCCGGGGGAACACCGGGGAGCTGTTTTTT	CASSTRGNTGELFF	NA	few	TRBV5-1	TRBJ2-2
TGTGCCAGCAGCTTAGGCTCCCGGGAAAACACCGGGGAGCTGTTTTTT	CASSLGSRENTGELFF	NA	many	TRBV7-8	TRBJ2-2
TGTGCCAGCAGCCCCCGGGACAGGATCCTCGAGCAGTACTTC	CASSPRDRILEQYF	TRBD1	few	TRBV7-9	TRBJ2-7
TGTGCCTGGAGAGGACAGGGGAGAACTGAAAAACTGTTTTTT	CAWRGQGRTEKLFF	TRBD1	NA	TRBV30	TRBJ1-4
TGTGCCAGCAGCGTTCGGGGGCAGGGTCCATACAATGAGCAGTTCTTC	CASSVRGQGPYNEQFF	NA	NA	TRBV9	TRBJ2-1
TGTGCCAGCAGCGGGGGACAGGGAGCCCCAAATGAGCAGTTCTTC	CASSGGQGAPNEQFF	TRBD1	many	TRBV7-6	TRBJ2-1
TGTGCCAGCAGCCAAGACACGACAGAAAAAAACATTCAGTACTTC	CASSQDTTEKNIQYF	NA	few	TRBV3-1	TRBJ2-4
TGTGCCAGCAGCGTAGAAGGGGGCTTTCAGCCCCAGCATTTT	CASSVEGGFQPQHF	TRBD1	NA	TRBV9	TRBJ1-5
TGCGCCAGCAGTGAAGTCCGGGGCGAGCAGTACTTC	CASSEVRGEQYF	NA	NA	TRBV10-1	TRBJ2-7
TGCAGCGTTTGGGGAGGGTCCTATGGCTACACCTTC	CSVWGGSYGYTF	NA	NA	TRBV29-1	TRBJ1-2
TGCGCCAGCAGTGAGTCGGCGTGGGGAACTAGTCAGTACTTC	CASSESAWGTSQYF	NA	few	TRBV10-1	TRBJ2-4
TGTGCCAGCAGCGGACAGGACAGGGGCAGGCTTGATGAAAAACTGTTTTTT	CASSGQDRGRLDEKLFF	TRBD1	few	TRBV9	TRBJ1-4
TGTGCCAGCAGGCCAAAACCGGGACATTTAATTCTAGCCAAAAACATTCAGTACTTC	CASRPKPGHLILAKNIQYF	NA	NA	TRBV6-5	TRBJ2-4
TGTGCCAGCAGTTGGGGGGGTGGCTCAGGGGAAGCTTTCTTT	CASSWGGGSGEAFF	NA	few	TRBV27	TRBJ1-1
TGTGCCAGCACCCCTTTGGAACAAGAGACCCAGTACTTC	CASTPLEQETQYF	NA	many	TRBV6-2/TRBV6-3	TRBJ2-5
TGCGCCAGCAGCCAAAGCCAGGGAAGCTCCTACGAGCAGTACTTC	CASSQSQGSSYEQYF	NA	NA	TRBV4-1	TRBJ2-7
TGCAGTGCTAGAGGTACAGGGGGCACTGAAGCTTTCTTT	CSARGTGGTEAFF	TRBD1	few	TRBV20-1	TRBJ1-1
TGTGCCACCAGCAGAGGGGGAGATACGCAGTATTTT	CATSRGGDTQYF	NA	few	TRBV15	TRBJ2-3
TGCAGTGCTAGTCGATCGGGTGCAGGGGCAGAGACCCAGTACTTC	CSASRSGAGAETQYF	NA	NA	TRBV20-1	TRBJ2-5
TGTGCCAGCAGCGCCGGGACTAGCGTTCACAATGAGCAGTTCTTC	CASSAGTSVHNEQFF	TRBD2	few	TRBV27	TRBJ2-1
TGTGCCAGCAGCTCGGGACAGGGCGGTTACGAGCAGTACTTC	CASSSGQGGYEQYF	TRBD1	many	TRBV7-6	TRBJ2-7
TGCAGTGCTAGAGGTGGCGGGACCCTGAATACTGAAGCTTTCTTT	CSARGGGTLNTEAFF	NA	NA	TRBV20-1	TRBJ1-1
TGCGCCAGCATGACATTCTACGAGCAGTACTTC	CASMTFYEQYF	NA	NA	TRBV10-2	TRBJ2-7
TGCGCCAGCAGCCAAGTGGAGACTAGCGGGAAGTACGAGCAGTACTTC	CASSQVETSGKYEQYF	TRBD2	NA	TRBV4-1	TRBJ2-7
TGTGCCAGCAGTCCGCTGGGGAGGAACTATGGCTACACCTTC	CASSPLGRNYGYTF	NA	NA	TRBV27	TRBJ1-2
TGTGCCAGCAGCTTATTAGGCGGTCAGCCCCAGCATTTT	CASSLLGGQPQHF	NA	few	TRBV7-8	TRBJ1-5
TGTGCCACCAGCGGGACAGTAAGCACAGATACGCAGTATTTT	CATSGTVSTDTQYF	TRBD1	many	TRBV15	TRBJ2-3
TGTGCCAGCAGCCCTCTAACGCTAGGGGCGAACACCGGGGAGCTGTTTTTT	CASSPLTLGANTGELFF	NA	NA	TRBV5-4	TRBJ2-2
TGCGCCAGCAGCCAAGGCCAGGGCCTATCCTATGGCTACACCTTC	CASSQGQGLSYGYTF	NA	NA	TRBV4-3	TRBJ1-2
TGCGCCAGCAGCCATCGTCCAGCATCCTACGAGCAGTACTTC	CASSHRPASYEQYF	NA	many	TRBV4-1	TRBJ2-7
TGTGCCAGCAGCGCAAACCGGGACAGGGGTGAAAAACTGTTTTTT	CASSANRDRGEKLFF	TRBD1	NA	TRBV9	TRBJ1-4
TGTGCCAGCAGCTTGGGACAGGGACCGGCCGGGGAGCTGTTTTTT	CASSLGQGPAGELFF	TRBD1	NA	TRBV7-6	TRBJ2-2
TGTGCCAGCAGCCGGAGACTAGCGGGGGGCGAGGAGACCCAGTACTTC	CASSRRLAGGEETQYF	TRBD2	NA	TRBV7-9	TRBJ2-5
TGCAGTGCAACACCGACAGGGAATCAAGAGACCCAGTACTTC	CSATPTGNQETQYF	TRBD1	NA	TRBV20-1	TRBJ2-5
TGTGCCAGCAGTTACACGAACCAAGAGACCCAGTACTTC	CASSYTNQETQYF	NA	few	TRBV6-5	TRBJ2-5
TGTGCCTGGAGCCCATTGGGGTATGGCTACACCTTC	CAWSPLGYGYTF	NA	few	TRBV30	TRBJ1-2